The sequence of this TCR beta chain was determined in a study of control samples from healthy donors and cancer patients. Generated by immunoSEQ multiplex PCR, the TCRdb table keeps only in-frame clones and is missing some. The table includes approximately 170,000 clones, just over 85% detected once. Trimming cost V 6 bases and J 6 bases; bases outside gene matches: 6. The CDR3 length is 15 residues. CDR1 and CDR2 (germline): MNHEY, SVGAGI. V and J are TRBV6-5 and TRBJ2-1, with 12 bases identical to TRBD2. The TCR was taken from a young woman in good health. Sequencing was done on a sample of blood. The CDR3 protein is CASSPLAGGPNEQFF. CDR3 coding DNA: TGTGCCAGCAGCCCCCTAGCGGGAGGGCCCAATGAGCAGTTCTTC.